The 27 T cell receptor beta chains below all came from one sample that was sequenced in a study. From the RT-PCR reads, TCRdb called clonotypes with MiXCR, one entry per CDR3 protein. Counted here are 550,000 to 750,000 distinct CDR3 sequences, 14% occurring once; the ten biggest clones make up about 3.6%. Sequencing was done on a sample of memory CD4+ T cells from blood. The receptors were sampled from a female donor in good health, serving as a healthy control.

This clonotype was seen at least ten times. The chain carries TRBV12-3 or TRBV12-4 and TRBJ2-5; 7 bases are a match to TRBD2. The CDR3 consists of 14 residues. The trim removed 3 bases at V and 2 bases at J, leaving 3 bases unmatched. The CDR3 here is CASSFLAVQETQYF. The CDR3 coding sequence is TGTGCCAGCAGTTTTCTAGCGGTACAAGAGACCCAGTACTTC.

This clonotype turned up a few times. V gene TRBV7-2 combines with J gene TRBJ2-1, with 8 bases aligning to TRBD2. Germline lookup yields CDR1 SGHTA and CDR2 FQGNSA. The CDR3 is 15 amino acids. After removal of 3 bases from V and 4 bases from J, the junction contained 5 bases not matched to a gene. The CDR3: CASSFVTSGYNEQFF. The CDR3 region has the DNA TGTGCCAGCAGCTTTGTTACTAGCGGTTACAATGAGCAGTTCTTC.

This clonotype was seen only a few times. This chain connects TRBV7-8 to TRBJ2-5; possibly TRBD1 or TRBD2 for D (5 bases each). The length of the CDR3 is 16 residues. The V end was cut by 3 bases, the J end by 3 bases, with 17 bases between. Germline V gene sequence: CDR1 SGHVS, CDR2 FQNEAQ. The CDR3 loop is CASSFITARGKETQYF. In nucleotides, the CDR3 is TGTGCCAGCAGCTTTATCACAGCGAGGGGCAAAGAGACCCAGTACTTC.

The J gene is TRBJ2-3, the V gene TRBV20-1, with 8 bases identical to TRBD2. Germline V gives CDR1 DFQATT, CDR2 SNEGSKA (reference sequence). CDR3 length: 13 amino acids. V gave up 3 bases and J gave up 4 bases; unmatched junction bases: 3. The CDR3: CSARAAGADTQYF. The CDR3 DNA sequence: TGCAGTGCTAGGGCAGCGGGGGCAGATACGCAGTATTTT.

This clonotype was detected ten times or more. The chain links TRBV27 to TRBJ2-1, with D maybe TRBD2 (6 bases). From germline, CDR1 is MNHEY and CDR2 SMNVEV (reference sequence). The length of the CDR3 is 16 residues. V was shortened by 5 bases and J by 0 bases, with 14 bases between the two germline ends. Here the CDR3 reads CASSPLAGSSYNEQFF. The DNA of the CDR3 is TGTGCCAGCAGTCCACTAGCTGGAAGCTCCTACAATGAGCAGTTCTTC.

There are a few counts of this clonotype. The genes are TRBV5-6 and TRBJ2-7; 9 bases are shared with TRBD2. This CDR3 contains 17 residues. From germline, CDR1 is SGHDT and CDR2 YYEEEE. V lost 4 bases to trimming and J lost 7 bases; unmatched junction nucleotides: 18. CDR3 sequence reads: CASSPVRGRDYTGEQYF. The CDR3, as DNA: TGTGCCAGCAGCCCGGTGCGCGGGAGGGATTATACGGGAGAGCAGTACTTC.

This clonotype was counted a few times. This chain connects TRBV6-6 to TRBJ1-5; D gene unclear. This CDR3 contains 16 residues. V shed 2 bases and J shed 7 bases, with 18 bases lying between them. Per germline, CDR1 MNHNY and CDR2 SVGAGI (reference sequence). CDR3 protein: CASSYQTVGLGQPQHF. The CDR3 bases are TGTGCCAGCAGTTACCAGACCGTTGGGTTGGGGCAGCCCCAGCATTTT.

This clonotype has a count of ten or more. CDR3 amino acids: CASSSGRGLQYF. The CDR3 coding sequence is TGTGCCAGCAGTTCAGGTCGGGGTCTTCAGTACTTC. This chain uses TRBV7-8 with TRBJ2-4, with D possibly TRBD2 on 5 matching bases. In germline, CDR1 is SGHVS, CDR2 FQNEAQ. V dropped 6 bases and J dropped 11 bases, with 14 bases sitting between them. The CDR3 contains 12 residues.

This clonotype was seen at least ten times. The chain recombines TRBV6-5 with TRBJ1-6, with 10 bases that match TRBD1. From germline, CDR1 is MNHEY and CDR2 SVGAGI. The V segment lost 4 bases and the J segment 2 bases; nucleotides outside the gene matches: 14. The CDR3 is made up of 20 amino acids. In DNA, the CDR3 is TGTGCCAGCAGTTCCGGACAGGGGGTACCTCTTAGCCCCTATAATTCACCCCTCCACTTT. This encodes CASSSGQGVPLSPYNSPLHF.

This clonotype was found many times. The chain combines TRBV20-1 with TRBJ2-5, with TRBD2 matching 11 bases. The CDR3 extends over 19 amino acids. Germline trimming cut 3 bases from V and 1 base from J; bases unmatched to any gene: 16. CDR1 is DFQATT, CDR2 SNEGSKA, per germline (reference sequence). The CDR3 nucleotides read TGCAGTGCTAGCCCCGGACTAGCGGGCCCTTTCGTAAGCCAAGAGACCCAGTACTTC. Its translation is CSASPGLAGPFVSQETQYF.

This clonotype was found a few times. The rearrangement uses TRBV12-3 or TRBV12-4 and TRBJ1-2, with 7 bases lining up with TRBD1. Trimming removed 6 bases from V and 3 bases from J; junction bases left unmatched: 10. The CDR3 extends over 15 amino acids. The CDR3 region is CASSPGGQGDYGYTF. CDR3 nucleotide sequence: TGTGCCAGCAGCCCAGGGGGGCAGGGTGACTATGGCTACACCTTC.

This rearrangement joins TRBV7-9 to TRBJ2-1; D not certain. This CDR3 has 13 amino acids. Trimming removed 2 bases from V and 7 bases from J, with 9 bases in between. CDR1 is SEHNR and CDR2 is FQNEAQ in the germline V gene (reference sequence). Written as DNA, the CDR3 is TGTGCCAGCAGCTTAATGAAGGAGAATGAGCAGTTCTTC. Translated, it gives CASSLMKENEQFF.

This clonotype has just a few counts. The chain is built from TRBV9 and TRBJ2-3, with 8 bases fitting TRBD1. Per the germline V gene, CDR1 is SGDLS and CDR2 is YYNGEE. This CDR3 has 16 residues. The J segment lost 4 bases and the V segment lost 0 bases, leaving 7 bases of the junction unmatched. The CDR3 loop reads CASSVGSGGEADTQYF. The CDR3 region has the DNA TGTGCCAGCAGCGTAGGGTCAGGGGGCGAAGCAGATACGCAGTATTTT.

There are many counts of this clonotype. The CDR3 sequence: CASSLDRVGVNEQFF. The CDR3 nucleotides are TGCGCCAGCAGCTTGGACAGGGTAGGGGTCAATGAGCAGTTCTTC. The V call is TRBV5-1, the J call TRBJ2-1, with D perhaps matching TRBD1 (6 bases). Trimming took off 0 bases at V and 6 bases at J, with 13 bases between the two ends. Germline V gives CDR1 SGHRS, CDR2 YFSETQ. This CDR3 is 15 amino acids long.

There are a few counts of this clonotype. V usage is TRBV18 and J usage is TRBJ1-3; maybe TRBD1 (5 bases). V lost 3 bases and J lost 8, with 11 bases in between. The CDR3 totals 13 residues. Germline CDR1 is KGHSH and CDR2 is LQKENI. The DNA for the CDR3 is TGTGCCAGCTCACCGGGACTGTGGGACACCATATATTTT. It encodes CASSPGLWDTIYF.

This clonotype came up once. The genes are TRBV6-1 and TRBJ2-1; 9 nucleotides match TRBD2. This CDR3 has 16 amino acids. Germline-derived CDR1 and CDR2 are MNHNS and SASEGT. Germline trimming cut 6 bases from V and 6 bases from J; bases unmatched to any gene: 12. CDR3: CASRGGGSGRGNEQFF. The CDR3 DNA reads as TGTGCCAGCAGAGGGGGGGGTAGCGGGAGAGGCAATGAGCAGTTCTTC.

This clonotype was picked up many times. This rearrangement joins TRBV15 to TRBJ1-2, with TRBD1 matching 8 bases. The V and J ends lost 5 bases and 6 bases, in that order; junction bases with no gene match: 5. The CDR3 runs to 13 residues. CDR1 and CDR2 from the germline V gene are LNHNV and YYDKDF (reference sequence). The CDR3 reads CATSRQGRHGYTF. The CDR3 DNA reads as TGTGCCACCAGCCGACAGGGGCGCCATGGCTACACCTTC.

V and J are TRBV7-2 and TRBJ2-2; maybe TRBD1 (5 bases). Germline lookup yields CDR1 SGHTA and CDR2 FQGNSA. Trimming stripped 0 bases from V and 4 bases from J, with 9 bases between. There are 15 residues in the CDR3. DNA for the CDR3: TGTGCCAGCAGCTTAGCGGTTCAGGGCACCGGGGAGCTGTTTTTT. The encoded protein is CASSLAVQGTGELFF.

The rearrangement joins TRBV7-2 to TRBJ1-1; D unresolved. V was clipped by 5 bases and J by 0 bases, with 16 bases between them. CDR1 is SGHTA, CDR2 FQGNSA, per germline. The CDR3 spans 16 residues. CDR3 DNA: TGTGCCAGCAGCAGAGCGCTTACAGCCTTGAACACTGAAGCTTTCTTT. Its protein is CASSRALTALNTEAFF.

The sample holds many counts of this clonotype. The genes are TRBV27 and TRBJ1-2, with 7 bases matching TRBD1. Germline assignment: CDR1 MNHEY and CDR2 SMNVEV (reference sequence). Losses at the gene ends were 7 bases for V and 3 bases for J; bases not matched to a gene: 8. The CDR3 runs to 14 residues. DNA of the CDR3: TGTGCCAGCACCCAAACAGGGGACCACTATGGCTACACCTTC. This translates into CASTQTGDHYGYTF.

The chain uses TRBV6-5 and TRBJ2-3, with D uncertain. V was cut by 0 bases and J by 7 bases, with 8 bases left in between. CDR1 is MNHEY, CDR2 SVGAGI, per germline. This CDR3 spans 13 amino acids. CDR3 residues: CASSYSRANTQYF. CDR3 nucleotides: TGTGCCAGCAGTTACTCGAGAGCAAATACGCAGTATTTT.

V and J are TRBV7-2 and TRBJ2-3; no firm D call. The CDR3 spans 15 residues. CDR1 SGHTA and CDR2 FQGNSA come from the germline V gene. V lost 0 bases and J lost 4, with 11 bases in between. CDR3 nucleotides: TGTGCCAGCAGCTTAGCGTTGGCTCGGGCAGATACGCAGTATTTT. Translating it yields CASSLALARADTQYF.

A note on this clonotype: One end of the junction is discordant with germline, which a read error may explain. This chain connects TRBV7-7 to TRBJ2-2; 8 bases fit TRBD1. Germline CDR1 and CDR2: SSHAT and FNYEAQ (reference sequence). This CDR3 has 15 amino acids. The CDR3 protein is CASSMDRVGSGELFF. In nucleotides, the CDR3 is TGTGCTAGCAGCATGGACAGGGTTGGTTCCGGGGAGCTGTTTTTT.

This clonotype was observed at least ten times. This sequence joins TRBV5-1 and TRBJ2-7; 9 bases match TRBD2. The CDR3 sequence is 15 residues long. CDR1 is SGHRS, CDR2 YFSETQ, per germline. With 1 base clipped from V and 5 bases from J, the junction kept 7 bases outside the gene matches. DNA for the CDR3: TGCGCCAGCAGCTTGTTTCTTAGCGGGGGCAACGAGCAGTACTTC. Its translation is CASSLFLSGGNEQYF.

This clonotype was picked up many times. The CDR3 nucleotides are TGCGCCAGCAGCTTGGCGTCGTCTGGAAACACCATATATTTT. This encodes CASSLASSGNTIYF. This chain uses TRBV5-1 with TRBJ1-3; D remains unclear. The germline V gene has CDR1 SGHRS and CDR2 YFSETQ. The CDR3 covers 14 residues. Trimming left V 0 bases short and J 1 base short, with 5 bases between.

This clonotype was found many times. The J gene is TRBJ2-5, the V gene TRBV5-5; D is unresolved. Germline CDR1 reads SGHKS; CDR2 reads YYEKEE (reference sequence). The CDR3 has 12 residues. V gave up 0 bases and J gave up 3 bases, with 3 bases separating them. In nucleotides, the CDR3 is TGTGCCAGCAGCTTGGCCAAAGAGACCCAGTACTTC. Translated: CASSLAKETQYF.

On this clonotype itself: This clone may be a read error of a much larger clone one base away. The rearrangement uses TRBV5-1 and TRBJ2-1; perhaps TRBD1 as D (5 bases). The CDR3 length is 16 residues. The V end was cut by 0 bases, the J end by 8 bases, with 18 bases between. Germline assignment: CDR1 SGHRS and CDR2 YFSETQ. Here the CDR3 reads CASSLADTRVSHEQFF. The DNA of the CDR3 is TGCGCCAGCAGCTTGGCGGACACAAGGGTAAGCCATGAGCAGTTCTTC.